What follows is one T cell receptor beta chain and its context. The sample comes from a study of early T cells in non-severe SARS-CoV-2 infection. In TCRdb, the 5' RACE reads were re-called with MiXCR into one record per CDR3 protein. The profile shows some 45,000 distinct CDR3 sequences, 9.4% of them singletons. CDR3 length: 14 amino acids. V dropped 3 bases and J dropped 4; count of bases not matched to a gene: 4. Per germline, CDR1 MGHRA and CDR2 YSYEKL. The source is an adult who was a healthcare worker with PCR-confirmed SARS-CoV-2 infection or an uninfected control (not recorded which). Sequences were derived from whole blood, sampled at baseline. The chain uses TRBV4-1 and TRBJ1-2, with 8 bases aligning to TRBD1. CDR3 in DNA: TGCGCCAGCAGCCAGGAGGGACAGGTCTATGGCTACACCTTC. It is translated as CASSQEGQVYGYTF.